This TCR beta chain was identified during a study of T cell repertoires in cytomegalovirus infection (dated by TCRdb to about 2019). Broadly, across the study: Alongside well-studied HLA-B-restricted epitopes, the peptide stimulations were aimed at recently identified HLA-C-restricted CMV epitopes, whose presentation resists viral immunomodulation. Donor HLA type was relevant to the analysis, because carriage of CMV infection together with the matching HLA type was indicated by public TCR beta signatures. Here is what the overall study found, with its caveats: The ex vivo response was dominated by HLA-C-restricted CMV-specific TCR beta clonotypes, which also provided the single most frequent clonotype in two of eight donors. Cumulative frequency of public TCR beta family members discriminated carriers of CMV infection plus the relevant HLA type in this cohort and an independent 352-donor cohort.

V is reduced by 4 bases and J by 3 bases, leaving a spacing of 9 bases between them. CDR1 MNHEY and CDR2 SMNVEV were looked up in the germline V gene (reference sequence). Inclusive of the bounding cysteine and phenylalanine, the CDR3 is 13 residues long. Just CDR3 DNA is preserved here, 39 bases in frame from base 1. As regards this clonotype: Its specific antigen is unknown. No per-base quality is available; no much larger clone lies one base away.

The reads were generated on an Illumina HiSeq 1500. The public reads were reprocessed in TCRdb via fastp at Q25 and MiXCR, keeping in-frame beta chains. Every CDR3 protein is listed once, alongside the most common genes and DNA of its rows. The sample profile shows some 220,000 distinct CDR3 sequences; 35% to 45% of them were found once. The ten largest clones add up to approximately 60% of the sample. The treatment or condition label here, explained by the study, means: in vitro stimulation with specific CMV peptide epitopes to enrich CMV-specific T cells. The specimen was CD8+ T cells from cultured PBMCs, collected from culture after CMV antigen stimulation. This sequence originates from a human donor in good health (CMV status not recorded). Some clones in this sample may be carry-over from other donors' samples. The V and J genes are TRBV27 and TRBJ1-1, with the identity of the D gene unclear. The CDR3 is CASSYQEDTEAFF. The sequence in DNA is TGTGCCAGCAGTTACCAGGAGGACACTGAAGCTTTCTTT.